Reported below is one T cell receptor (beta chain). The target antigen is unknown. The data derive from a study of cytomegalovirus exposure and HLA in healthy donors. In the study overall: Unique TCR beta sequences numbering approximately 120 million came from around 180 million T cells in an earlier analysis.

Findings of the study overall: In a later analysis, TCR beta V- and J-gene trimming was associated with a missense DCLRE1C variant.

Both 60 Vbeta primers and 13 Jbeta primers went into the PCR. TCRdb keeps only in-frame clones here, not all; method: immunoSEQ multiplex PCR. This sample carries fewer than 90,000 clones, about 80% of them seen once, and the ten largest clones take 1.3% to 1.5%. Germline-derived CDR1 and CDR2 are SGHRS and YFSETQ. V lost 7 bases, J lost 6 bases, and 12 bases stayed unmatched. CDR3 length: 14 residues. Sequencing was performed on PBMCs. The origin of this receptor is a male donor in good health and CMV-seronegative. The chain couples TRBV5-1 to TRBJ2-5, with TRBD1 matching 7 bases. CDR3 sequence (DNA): TGCGCCAGCGCTCCGACAGGGCCCGGGAAGACCCAGTACTTC. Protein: CASAPTGPGKTQYF.